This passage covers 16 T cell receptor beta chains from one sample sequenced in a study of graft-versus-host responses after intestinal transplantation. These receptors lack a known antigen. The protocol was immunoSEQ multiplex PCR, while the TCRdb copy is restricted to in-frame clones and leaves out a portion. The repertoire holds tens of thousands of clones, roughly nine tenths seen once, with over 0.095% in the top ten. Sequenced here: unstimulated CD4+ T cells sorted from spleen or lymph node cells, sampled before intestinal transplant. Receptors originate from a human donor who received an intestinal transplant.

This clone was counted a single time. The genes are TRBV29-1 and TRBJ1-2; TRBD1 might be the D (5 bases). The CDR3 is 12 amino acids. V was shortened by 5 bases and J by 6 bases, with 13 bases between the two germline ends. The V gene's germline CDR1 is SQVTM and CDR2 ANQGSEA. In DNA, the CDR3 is TGCAGCGTTTCAGGGTGGGGAAATGGCTACACCTTC. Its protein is CSVSGWGNGYTF.

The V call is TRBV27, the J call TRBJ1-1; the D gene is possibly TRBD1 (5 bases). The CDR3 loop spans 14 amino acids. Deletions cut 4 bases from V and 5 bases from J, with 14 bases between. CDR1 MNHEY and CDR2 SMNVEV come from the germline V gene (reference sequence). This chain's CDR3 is CASSYQGSMTEAFF. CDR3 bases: TGTGCCAGCAGTTATCAGGGTTCGATGACTGAAGCTTTCTTT.

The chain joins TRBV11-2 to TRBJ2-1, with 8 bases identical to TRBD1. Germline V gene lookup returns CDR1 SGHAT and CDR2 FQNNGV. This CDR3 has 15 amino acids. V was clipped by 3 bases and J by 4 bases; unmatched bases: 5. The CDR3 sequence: CASSFLTGEYNEQFF. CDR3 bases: TGTGCCAGCAGCTTCCTGACAGGGGAATACAATGAGCAGTTCTTC.

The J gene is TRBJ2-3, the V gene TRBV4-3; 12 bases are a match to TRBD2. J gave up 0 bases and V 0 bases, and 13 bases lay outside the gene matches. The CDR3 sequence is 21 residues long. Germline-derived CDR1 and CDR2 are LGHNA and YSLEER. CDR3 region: CASSQDGRRTSGVKSTDTQYF. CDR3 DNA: TGCGCCAGCAGCCAAGACGGAAGGCGGACTAGCGGGGTAAAAAGCACAGATACGCAGTATTTT.

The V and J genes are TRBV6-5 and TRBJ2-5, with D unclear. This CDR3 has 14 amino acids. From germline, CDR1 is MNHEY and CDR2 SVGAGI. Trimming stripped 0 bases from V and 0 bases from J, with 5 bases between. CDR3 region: CASSYSANQETQYF. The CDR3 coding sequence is TGTGCCAGCAGTTACTCTGCGAACCAAGAGACCCAGTACTTC.

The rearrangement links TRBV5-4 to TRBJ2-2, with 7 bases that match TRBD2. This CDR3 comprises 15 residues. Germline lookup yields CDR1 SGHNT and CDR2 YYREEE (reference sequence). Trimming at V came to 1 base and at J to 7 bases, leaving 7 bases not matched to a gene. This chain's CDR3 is CASSLPGGRGGELFF. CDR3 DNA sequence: TGTGCCAGCAGCTTGCCCGGGGGGAGGGGCGGGGAGCTGTTTTTT.

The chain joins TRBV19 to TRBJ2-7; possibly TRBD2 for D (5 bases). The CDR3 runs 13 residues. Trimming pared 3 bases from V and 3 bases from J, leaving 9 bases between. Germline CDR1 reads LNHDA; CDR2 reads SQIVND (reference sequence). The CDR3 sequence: CASSIGGNYEQYF. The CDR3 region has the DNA TGTGCCAGTAGTATCGGAGGTAACTACGAGCAGTACTTC.

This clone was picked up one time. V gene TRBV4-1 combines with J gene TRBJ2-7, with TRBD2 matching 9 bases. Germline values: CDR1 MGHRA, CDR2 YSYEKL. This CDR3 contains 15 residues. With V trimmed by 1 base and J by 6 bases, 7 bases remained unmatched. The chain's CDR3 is CASSQAGLAFSEQYF. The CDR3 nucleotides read TGCGCCAGCAGCCAAGCGGGACTAGCATTCTCCGAGCAGTACTTC.

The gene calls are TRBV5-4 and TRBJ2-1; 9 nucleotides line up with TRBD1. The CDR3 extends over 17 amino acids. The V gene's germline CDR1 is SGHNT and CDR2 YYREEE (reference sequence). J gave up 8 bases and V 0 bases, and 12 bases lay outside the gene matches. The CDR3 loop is CASSLVIRDRAFYEQFF. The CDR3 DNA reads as TGTGCCAGCAGCTTGGTGATCCGGGACAGGGCGTTCTATGAGCAGTTCTTC.

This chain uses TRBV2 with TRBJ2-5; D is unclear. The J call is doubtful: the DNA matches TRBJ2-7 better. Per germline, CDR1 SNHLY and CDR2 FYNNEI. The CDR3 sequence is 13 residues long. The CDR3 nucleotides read TGTGCCAGCAGTGAAGGTCAGTACTACGAGCAGTACTTC. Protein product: CASSEGQYYEQYF.

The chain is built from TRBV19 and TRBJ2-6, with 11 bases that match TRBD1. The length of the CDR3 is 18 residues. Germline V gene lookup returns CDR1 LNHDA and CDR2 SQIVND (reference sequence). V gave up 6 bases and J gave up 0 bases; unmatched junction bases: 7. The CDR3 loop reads CASRARGTGGSGANVLTF. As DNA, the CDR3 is TGTGCCAGTAGAGCTCGAGGGACAGGGGGCTCTGGGGCCAACGTCCTGACTTTC.

CDR3 sequence: CAWRAKGVWGSPLHF. In DNA form, the CDR3 reads TGTGCCTGGAGAGCCAAGGGGGTTTGGGGATCACCCCTCCACTTT. This sequence joins TRBV30 and TRBJ1-6, with D possibly matching TRBD1 (6 bases). V shed 3 bases and J shed 10 bases, with 19 bases lying between them. The germline CDR1 and CDR2 sequences are GTSNPN and SVGIG (reference sequence). The CDR3 length is 15 residues. The full variable domain, in which reference TRBV30 and TRBJ1-6 provide the parts outside the CDR3, is SQTIHQWPATLVQPVGSPLSLECTVEGTSNPNLYWYRQAAGRGLQLLFYSVGIGQISSEVPQNLSASRPQDRQFILSSKKLLLSDSGFYLCAWRAKGVWGSPLHFGNGTRLTVT.

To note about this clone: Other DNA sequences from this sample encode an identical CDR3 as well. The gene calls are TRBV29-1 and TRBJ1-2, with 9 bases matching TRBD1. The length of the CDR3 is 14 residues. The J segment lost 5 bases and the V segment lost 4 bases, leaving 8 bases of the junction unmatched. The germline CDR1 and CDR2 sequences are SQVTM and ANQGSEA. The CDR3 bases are TGCAGCGTTGGGGGACAGGGAGTAGGATATGGCTACACCTTC. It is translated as CSVGGQGVGYGYTF.

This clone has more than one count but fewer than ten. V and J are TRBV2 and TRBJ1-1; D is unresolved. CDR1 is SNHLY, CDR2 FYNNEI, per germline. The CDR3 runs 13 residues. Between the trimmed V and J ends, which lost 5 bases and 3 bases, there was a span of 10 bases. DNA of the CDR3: TGTGCCAGCAGTAGTTTCACGGACACTGAAGCTTTCTTT. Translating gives CASSSFTDTEAFF.

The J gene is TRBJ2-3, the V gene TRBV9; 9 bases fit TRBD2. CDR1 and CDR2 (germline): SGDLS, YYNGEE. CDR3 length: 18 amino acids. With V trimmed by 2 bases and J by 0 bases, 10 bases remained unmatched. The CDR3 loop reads CASSVLAGRTPSTDTQYF. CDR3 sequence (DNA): TGTGCCAGCAGCGTCCTAGCGGGGCGCACCCCTAGCACAGATACGCAGTATTTT.

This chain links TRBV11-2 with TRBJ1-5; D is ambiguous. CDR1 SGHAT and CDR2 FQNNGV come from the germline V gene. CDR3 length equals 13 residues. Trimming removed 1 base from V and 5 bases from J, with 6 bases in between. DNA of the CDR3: TGTGCCAGCAGCTTAGTTTCAGATCAGCCCCAGCATTTT. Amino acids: CASSLVSDQPQHF.